This T cell receptor beta chain was recorded in a study of graft-versus-host responses after intestinal transplantation. In the study overall: Anti-thymocyte globulin served as induction for all recipients, who then took tacrolimus and steroids for three to four years. Overall study findings and caveats: Allografts of one patient group, those with graft-donor T cell macrochimerism, had high graft-versus-host to host-versus-graft clonal ratios. In recipient marrow, GvH clones were found, and some appeared first in ileum or blood.

Sequenced by immunoSEQ multiplex PCR; TCRdb stores in-frame clones only, minus some. Among 20,000 or so clones listed, 86% were seen once. Germline V gene data show CDR1 as SNHLY and CDR2 as FYNNEI. The CDR3 loop spans 11 amino acids. Trimming removed 6 bases from V and 13 bases from J, with 13 bases in between. As regards this clone: Its antigen is currently unknown.

This chain links TRBV2 with TRBJ2-1; no clear D gene. The material sequenced was bone marrow, taken approximately 120 days after transplant. The sequence derives from a human patient who received an intestinal transplant, so some T cells may come from the graft donor. CDR3 coding DNA: TGTGCCAGCAGATCAGCCGGATTTCAGTTCTTC. Amino acids: CASRSAGFQFF.